These 18 T cell receptor beta chains were sequenced from one sample in a study of vaccination effects on CD4 cells after COVID-19. Profiled with immunoSEQ multiplex PCR; TCRdb holds only in-frame clones, not every one. The sample includes 75,000 or so clones, 60% to 80% of them seen just once. Viral peptide pool expansion of antigen-specific CD4+ T cells preceded sequencing in the ViraFEST assay. Subsequent to a culture period of roughly 11 days, CD4+ T cells were isolated. Two-dose BNT162b2 or mRNA-1273 vaccination was given to participants. No antigen has been assigned to these receptors. The material sequenced was CD4+ T cells from PBMCs cultured with HCoV-OC43 spike peptides, taken after COVID-19 vaccination. Noted subset: HCoV-OC43 spike overlapping peptide pool stimulation. These receptors originate from a human donor who received a COVID-19 vaccine.

The chain recombines TRBV4-1 with TRBJ1-5, with D hard to call. Germline V gene lookup returns CDR1 MGHRA and CDR2 YSYEKL. V lost 2 bases and J lost 9, with 8 bases in between. The CDR3 totals 12 residues. CDR3 sequence reads: CASSQNLGPQHF. In nucleotides, the CDR3 is TGCGCCAGCAGCCAAAACCTTGGGCCCCAGCATTTT.

In its sample, this clone was seen a few times. The chain employs TRBV18 and TRBJ2-2, with D possibly called TRBD1 or TRBD2 (5 bases each). CDR3 length: 15 residues. The V gene's germline CDR1 is KGHSH and CDR2 LQKENI. V lost 3 bases and J 1 base, leaving 9 bases between the germline ends. DNA for the CDR3: TGTGCCAGCTCACCTAGGGACGGGAACACCGGGGAGCTGTTTTTT. This encodes CASSPRDGNTGELFF. The full variable domain, in which reference TRBV18 and TRBJ2-2 provide the parts outside the CDR3, is NAGVMQNPRHLVRRRGQEARLRCSPMKGHSHVYWYRQLPEEGLKFMVYLQKENIIDESGMPKERFSAEFPKEGPSILRIQQVVRGDSAAYFCASSPRDGNTGELFFGEGSRLTVL.

This chain connects TRBV4-2 to TRBJ2-5; 8 bases are shared with TRBD2. The CDR3 runs 16 residues. V trimming: 4 bases; J trimming: 1 base; junction bases outside the gene matches: 8. Germline V CDR1 and CDR2: LGHNA, YNFKEQ. CDR3 DNA sequence: TGTGCCAGCAGCCTTACGTCGGCGGGGGGCCAAGAGACCCAGTACTTC. It specifies CASSLTSAGGQETQYF.

The genes are TRBV10-2 and TRBJ2-5; D unclear. CDR1 and CDR2 (germline): WSHSY, SAAADI. CDR3 length equals 15 residues. V lost 0 bases to trimming and J lost 5 bases, with 13 bases between them. CDR3 loop: CASSESGVLWETQYF. The CDR3 coding sequence is TGCGCCAGCAGTGAGTCTGGCGTGCTCTGGGAGACCCAGTACTTC.

This clone is medium-sized. V and J are TRBV11-3 and TRBJ1-6; D unresolved. CDR1 and CDR2 (germline): SGHNT, YENEEA. The V and J ends lost 5 bases and 6 bases respectively, with 8 bases between them. The CDR3 is made up of 13 amino acids. The CDR3 nucleotides read TGTGCCAGCAGCCAAGCCCCTAATTCACCCCTCCACTTT. It translates to CASSQAPNSPLHF.

As DNA, the CDR3 is TGTGCCAGTAGGGGCAGGGCAACCGTGAACACTGAAGCTTTCTTT. The encoded protein is CASRGRATVNTEAFF. The chain employs TRBV19 and TRBJ1-1; tentatively, D is TRBD1 (5 bases). The germline V and J ends were trimmed by 6 bases and 0 bases, with 14 bases remaining between them. The CDR3 has 15 amino acids. Germline loops: CDR1 LNHDA, CDR2 SQIVND (reference sequence).

This chain joins TRBV5-6 and TRBJ2-7; D is possibly TRBD1 or TRBD2 (5 bases each). From germline, CDR1 is SGHDT and CDR2 YYEEEE. This CDR3 spans 12 amino acids. Between the trimmed V and J ends, which lost 2 bases and 6 bases, there was a span of 9 bases. The CDR3 loop is CASSFQGPEQYV. The CDR3 nucleotides read TGTGCCAGCAGCTTCCAGGGACCCGAGCAGTACGTC.

V and J are TRBV5-4 and TRBJ2-2; D is uncertain. With 0 bases removed from V and 5 bases from J, the gap between germline ends came to 11 bases. CDR1 SGHNT and CDR2 YYREEE come from the germline V gene (reference sequence). The CDR3 spans 15 residues. As DNA, the CDR3 is TGTGCCAGCAGCTTGGTGGGCAGGTCGACCGGGGAGCTGTTTTTT. This gives the protein CASSLVGRSTGELFF.

The gene calls are TRBV5-8 and TRBJ1-1; D not resolved. Trimming took 7 bases from V and 0 from J, leaving 19 bases between them. This CDR3 spans 16 amino acids. From germline, CDR1 is SGHTS and CDR2 YDEGEE. In DNA, the CDR3 is TGTGCCAGCCCCACCTATCCACGGACGGTGAACACTGAAGCTTTCTTT. It encodes CASPTYPRTVNTEAFF.

The chain has TRBV9 and TRBJ1-1, with D possibly being TRBD1 (6 bases). V lost 0 bases and J 1 base, leaving 10 bases between the germline ends. The CDR3 runs to 15 residues. Germline V gives CDR1 SGDLS, CDR2 YYNGEE. The CDR3 region has the DNA TGTGCCAGCAGCGTAGGGGGGGGGCAGAACACTGAAGCTTTCTTT. This sequence encodes CASSVGGGQNTEAFF. The variable domain in full, completed from reference TRBV9 and TRBJ1-1, reads DSGVTQTPKHLITATGQRVTLRCSPRSGDLSVYWYQQSLDQGLQFLIQYYNGEERAKGNILERFSAQQFPDLHSELNLSSLELGDSALYFCASSVGGGQNTEAFFGQGTRLTVV.

J is TRBJ2-2 and V is TRBV19; TRBD1 agrees at 8 bases. Germline lookup yields CDR1 LNHDA and CDR2 SQIVND (reference sequence). This CDR3 spans 15 amino acids. Unmatched junction bases numbered 2, after V lost 0 bases and J lost 5 bases. In nucleotides, the CDR3 is TGTGCCAGTAGTATAGACAGGGGGCCGACCGGGGAGCTGTTTTTT. This gives the protein CASSIDRGPTGELFF.

CDR3 in DNA: TGTGCCAGCAGCCAAGCTACAGGGGGCAATCTAGGAGAGACCCAGTACTTC. As protein: CASSQATGGNLGETQYF. The V gene is TRBV4-2, the J gene TRBJ2-5; 9 bases are a match to TRBD1. The J segment lost 4 bases and the V segment lost 1 base, leaving 10 bases of the junction unmatched. The CDR3 covers 17 residues. Germline lookup yields CDR1 LGHNA and CDR2 YNFKEQ.

This clone appeared once. The rearrangement uses TRBV28 and TRBJ1-3; no clear D gene. The V end was cut by 3 bases, the J end by 2 bases, with 5 bases between. The CDR3 sequence is 13 residues long. From germline, CDR1 is MDHEN and CDR2 SYDVKM. The CDR3 region has the DNA TGTGCCAGCAGTTTGACAACTGGAAACACCATATATTTT. Translating it yields CASSLTTGNTIYF.

The chain carries TRBV6-2 or TRBV6-3 and TRBJ1-5, with TRBD1 matching over 11 bases. Germline-derived CDR1 and CDR2 are MNHEY and SVGEGT. V was pared by 4 bases and J by 7 bases, with 9 bases of the junction left unmatched. The CDR3 contains 16 residues. The DNA of the CDR3 is TGTGCCAGCAGTTTCGGGACAGGGGGGGAGCGGCAGCCCCAGCATTTT. It translates to CASSFGTGGERQPQHF.

CDR3 in DNA: TGTGCCAGCAGCTTAGGGCTCGCCCCCTACGAGCAGTACGTC. This gives the protein CASSLGLAPYEQYV. This sequence joins TRBV11-1 and TRBJ2-7; D uncertain. Trimming stripped 1 base from V and 2 bases from J, with 9 bases between. CDR3 length: 14 amino acids. CDR1 and CDR2 from the germline V gene are SGHAT and FQDESV (reference sequence).

The rearrangement joins TRBV24-1 to TRBJ1-2, with D maybe TRBD1 (6 bases). This CDR3 spans 14 amino acids. CDR1 is KGHDR, CDR2 SFDVKD, per germline. V dropped 5 bases and J dropped 3 bases, with 12 bases sitting between them. In DNA, the CDR3 is TGTGCCACCAGTGGTGGGGGCGGGGACTATGGCTACACCTTC. This encodes CATSGGGGDYGYTF.

This sequence joins TRBV24-1 and TRBJ1-5; the match to TRBD1 covers 9 bases. Germline V gives CDR1 KGHDR, CDR2 SFDVKD. The length of the CDR3 is 16 residues. Unmatched junction bases numbered 8, after V lost 4 bases and J lost 5 bases. The CDR3 DNA sequence: TGTGCCACCAGTGACCCAGGACAGGGGTTCGATCAGCCCCAGCATTTT. This translates into CATSDPGQGFDQPQHF.

The chain recombines TRBV20-1 with TRBJ1-4; tentatively, D is TRBD1 (6 bases). V was cut by 3 bases and J by 12 bases, with 11 bases left in between. The CDR3 has 11 residues. CDR1 DFQATT and CDR2 SNEGSKA come from the germline V gene (reference sequence). Here the CDR3 reads CSASRQAELFF. DNA of the CDR3: TGCAGTGCTAGCCGACAGGCGGAACTGTTTTTT.